This is a list of T cell receptor beta chains from one sample in a study of T cell responses to AZD1222 COVID-19 vaccine. Sequencing was performed with immunoSEQ multiplex PCR; in TCRdb, only in-frame clones are kept and a portion is missing. The sample lists 90,000 to 150,000 clones, over 75% seen once, with over 3% in the top ten. This material consisted of peripheral blood, taken on day 0 of AZD1222 vaccination. The receptors were gathered from an adult in good health. CDR3s include the opening cysteine and the closing phenylalanine or tryptophan. D genes are given only for firm matches. The listing skips clone size in some rows; elsewhere it reads once, few, many or a size class.

>-|TRBJ1-5|-|TRBV18
TGTGCCAGCTCACCAGGGGGCGAGCCCCAGCATTTT
CASSPGGEPQHF
>TRBD1|TRBJ1-1|few|TRBV28
TGTGCCAGCAGTTTATCGGGGCAGGGGGTAGGAACTGAAGCTTTCTTT
CASSLSGQGVGTEAFF
>TRBD2|TRBJ2-2|-|TRBV5-1
TGCGCCAGCAGCTTGGCCCTAGCGGGGGGAAACACCGGGGAGCTGTTTTTT
CASSLALAGGNTGELFF
>-|TRBJ1-6|-|TRBV3-1/TRBV3-2
TGTGCCAGCAGCTGGGATCTTCAAAATAATTCACCCCTCCACTTT
CASSWDLQNNSPLHF
>TRBD1|TRBJ1-5|-|TRBV19
TGTGCCTCTACAGGGGGAGGCCAGCCCCAGCATTTT
CASTGGGQPQHF
>-|TRBJ1-5|few|TRBV12-5
TGTGCTAGTGGTTTGGTACTTCGAGCAGGCAGGGGAATCAATCAGCCCCAGCATTTT
CASGLVLRAGRGINQPQHF
>-|TRBJ2-5|once|TRBV4-1
TGCGCCAGCAGCCCGATACCCTGGGAGACCCAGTACTTC
CASSPIPWETQYF
>-|TRBJ1-5|-|TRBV27
TGTGCCAGCGGCAGGACGGACAGCAATCAGCCCCAGCATTTT
CASGRTDSNQPQHF
>-|TRBJ1-5|once|TRBV19
TGTGCCAGTAGTAGGAGGGGAAGTAATCAGCCCCAGCATTTT
CASSRRGSNQPQHF
>TRBD2|TRBJ2-7|few|TRBV7-7
TGTGCCAGCAGCCCCCGGGAGGGTTTCTCCGAGCAGTACTTC
CASSPREGFSEQYF
>TRBD1|TRBJ1-1|-|TRBV16
TGTGCCAGCAGTTTGGGACAGGGAGAAGCTTTCTTT
CASSLGQGEAFF
>TRBD1|TRBJ1-1|-|TRBV19
TGTGCCACTAGACAGGGAGGGAGGACTGAAGCTTTCTTT
CATRQGGRTEAFF
>TRBD1|TRBJ1-3|-|TRBV18
TGTGCCAGCTCACGAGAACCGGGACAGGGTATTGGAAACACCATATATTTT
CASSREPGQGIGNTIYF
>-|TRBJ2-5|-|TRBV7-7
TGTGCCAGCAGCTTAGGGCAGGAGACCCAGTACTTC
CASSLGQETQYF
>-|TRBJ1-6|-|TRBV21-1
TGTGCCAGCAGCAACATGGAAAGGTGCGGAGGTTCACCCCTCCACTTT
CASSNMERCGGSPLHF
>-|TRBJ1-1|-|TRBV20-1
TGCAGTGCTAGTGAAGGGGCGGGGAACACTGAAGCTTTCTTT
CSASEGAGNTEAFF
>-|TRBJ1-1|-|TRBV7-9
TGTGCCAGCAGCTTAGTCGGCGGAGACACTGAAGCTTTCTTT
CASSLVGGDTEAFF
>TRBD1|TRBJ1-1|-|TRBV4-1
TGCGCCAGCAGCCAAGAGGACAGGGTGAACACTGAAGCTTTCTTT
CASSQEDRVNTEAFF
>TRBD1|TRBJ1-1|few|TRBV4-3
TGCGCCAGCAGCCAAGATGGGGACAGGGGGCAGGGTGAAGCTTTCTTT
CASSQDGDRGQGEAFF
>-|TRBJ1-1|-|TRBV3-1/TRBV3-2
TGTGCCAGCAGCCAAGAGGCGGTATTCACTGAAGCTTTCTTT
CASSQEAVFTEAFF
>TRBD2|TRBJ2-1|-|TRBV7-7
TGTGCCAGCAGCCAGACTAGCGGGGGGTTAAATGAGCAGTTCTTC
CASSQTSGGLNEQFF
>-|TRBJ2-7|-|TRBV5-1
TGCGCCAGCAGCTTGGCAGGCAGGGGCTACGAGCAGTACTTC
CASSLAGRGYEQYF
>TRBD2|TRBJ2-7|-|TRBV19
TGTGCCAGTAGTGTCGGACTAGACTACGAGCAGTACTTC
CASSVGLDYEQYF
>-|TRBJ2-7|once|TRBV18
TGTGCCAGCTCACCGGCCGGAGGTCCCCTCTACGAGCAGTACTTC
CASSPAGGPLYEQYF